These 16 T cell receptor beta chains came from one sample sequenced in a study of patients and donors after allogeneic stem cell transplantation. TCRdb used MiXCR to reprocess the RT-PCR reads, holding one entry per CDR3 protein. This sample carries about 200,000 distinct CDR3 sequences, around two fifths of them seen once, and the ten largest clones take around 10%. The source material was blood, either unsorted or a sorted T cell fraction (not recorded which). The source is a human donor who was either an allogeneic HSCT recipient or a stem cell or donor lymphocyte infusion donor (not recorded which). It is not recorded whose cells these are; they may come from a transplant donor.

This clonotype showed up just a few times. The V gene is TRBV20-1, the J gene TRBJ1-4, with D tentatively TRBD1 (6 bases). The V gene lost 5 bases and the J gene lost 8 bases, with 15 bases spanning the gap. Germline V lookup: CDR1 DFQATT, CDR2 SNEGSKA (reference sequence). The length of the CDR3 is 13 residues. DNA of the CDR3: TGCAGTGCTGAGGACAGTGCCGGCGAAAAACTGTTTTTT. The encoded protein is CSAEDSAGEKLFF.

V is TRBV7-2 and J is TRBJ1-4; D gene ambiguous. V lost 3 bases and J 5 bases, leaving 13 bases between the germline ends. Germline values: CDR1 SGHTA, CDR2 FQGNSA. The CDR3 totals 15 residues. For the CDR3, the DNA is TGTGCCAGCAGCTTGTTGCAAAGCCGAAATGAAAAACTGTTTTTT. Its translation is CASSLLQSRNEKLFF.

V gene TRBV29-1 combines with J gene TRBJ1-4; D ambiguous. CDR1 SQVTM and CDR2 ANQGSEA come from the germline V gene. The CDR3 is 13 amino acids. The V gene lost 5 bases and the J gene lost 0 bases, with 7 bases spanning the gap. CDR3 DNA sequence: TGCAGCGTTCGGCAGGCAACTAATGAAAAACTGTTTTTT. This sequence encodes CSVRQATNEKLFF.

This clonotype occurred a few times. The genes are TRBV12-3 or TRBV12-4 and TRBJ1-5; D is perhaps TRBD1 (5 bases). Trimming took 6 bases from V and 7 from J, leaving 13 bases between them. The CDR3 has 13 residues. This CDR3 is CASRRREGQPQHF. The CDR3 DNA reads as TGTGCCAGCAGACGCAGGGAAGGGCAGCCCCAGCATTTT.

The CDR3 loop is CASTEAGETQYF. In DNA, the CDR3 is TGTGCCAGCACCGAGGCTGGGGAGACCCAGTACTTC. This sequence joins TRBV7-9 and TRBJ2-5; unclear D gene. V lost 7 bases to trimming and J lost 5 bases, with 11 bases between them. CDR3 length equals 12 residues. Germline CDR1 reads SEHNR; CDR2 reads FQNEAQ (reference sequence). Variable domain in full (rest from reference TRBV7-9 and TRBJ2-5): DTGVSQNPRHKITKRGQNVTFRCDPISEHNRLYWYRQTLGQGPEFLTYFQNEAQLEKSRLLSDRFSAERPKGSFSTLEIQRTEQGDSAMYLCASTEAGETQYFGPGTRLLVL.

The chain is built from TRBV7-9 and TRBJ1-1; D may be TRBD1 (6 bases). The CDR3 runs 14 residues. CDR1 and CDR2 (germline): SEHNR, FQNEAQ (reference sequence). The V and J ends lost 0 bases and 9 bases respectively, with 14 bases between them. Written as DNA, the CDR3 is TGTGCCAGCAGCTTAGCGCTGACAGGTCATAAAGCTTTCTTT. This translates into CASSLALTGHKAFF.

The sample holds a few counts of this clonotype. V is TRBV7-9 and J is TRBJ2-7; tentatively, D is TRBD2 (7 bases). This CDR3 contains 13 residues. Germline-derived CDR1 and CDR2 are SEHNR and FQNEAQ (reference sequence). The V gene lost 5 bases and the J gene lost 2 bases, with 10 bases spanning the gap. The chain's CDR3 is CASSRRGPYEQYF. The CDR3 nucleotides are TGTGCCAGCAGCAGGCGGGGGCCCTACGAGCAGTACTTC.

This clonotype was observed a handful of times. The chain uses TRBV15 and TRBJ1-1, with D unresolved. V lost 2 bases, J lost 1 base, and 11 bases lay in between. The germline V gene encodes CDR1 LNHNV and CDR2 YYDKDF (reference sequence). The CDR3 is made up of 15 amino acids. The CDR3 nucleotides are TGTGCCACCAGCAGAAACCGTCTCAGGAACACTGAAGCTTTCTTT. This sequence encodes CATSRNRLRNTEAFF.

The V call is TRBV7-2, the J call TRBJ2-3; a weak D match, TRBD1 (6 bases). Germline lookup yields CDR1 SGHTA and CDR2 FQGNSA. V was cut by 5 bases and J by 2 bases, with 11 bases left in between. The CDR3 has 14 residues. The CDR3 region is CASSPWDNTDTQYF. The CDR3, as DNA: TGTGCCAGCAGCCCGTGGGACAACACAGATACGCAGTATTTT.

The chain uses TRBV5-1 and TRBJ1-2; D perhaps matches TRBD1 (6 bases). Germline V gives CDR1 SGHRS, CDR2 YFSETQ. Trimming removed 1 base at V and 8 bases at J, with 18 bases between. The CDR3 consists of 15 residues. Written as DNA, the CDR3 is TGCGCCAGCAGCTTGTCCGGGACACGGATCGGGGGCTACACCTTC. Protein: CASSLSGTRIGGYTF.

The rearrangement joins TRBV28 to TRBJ2-7; a weak D match, TRBD1 (5 bases). The CDR3 length is 15 residues. Germline V gene data show CDR1 as MDHEN and CDR2 as SYDVKM. Deletions cut 6 bases from V and 3 bases from J, with 18 bases between. CDR3 bases: TGTGCCAGCAGCCGCCGAGACAGTTTGAGCTACGAGCAGTACTTC. Translating gives CASSRRDSLSYEQYF.

The chain carries TRBV2 and TRBJ1-2; TRBD1 matches 8 bases. Trimming removed 2 bases from V and 0 bases from J; junction bases left unmatched: 11. The CDR3 is 18 amino acids. Germline CDR1 and CDR2: SNHLY and FYNNEI. Here the CDR3 DNA reads TGTGCCAGCAGTGAACCGATAGACAGGGGCTACACTAACTATGGCTACACCTTC. This translates into CASSEPIDRGYTNYGYTF.

This chain links TRBV10-3 with TRBJ1-4, with 7 bases identical to TRBD1. V gave up 0 bases and J gave up 2 bases; unmatched junction bases: 3. CDR1 ENHRY and CDR2 SYGVKD come from the germline V gene. The CDR3 length is 16 residues. DNA of the CDR3: TGTGCCATCAGTGAGTCACGACAGGGTACTAATGAAAAACTGTTTTTT. Translated: CAISESRQGTNEKLFF.

The chain's CDR3 is CASSLETEVNQPQHF. DNA for the CDR3: TGTGCCAGCAGCTTAGAGACAGAGGTTAATCAGCCCCAGCATTTT. J is TRBJ1-5 and V is TRBV7-2; possibly TRBD1 for D (5 bases). CDR1 SGHTA and CDR2 FQGNSA come from the germline V gene. CDR3 length: 15 amino acids. The V end lost 1 base, the J end lost 4 bases, and 11 bases lay between the germline ends.

This clonotype has just a few counts. The CDR3 DNA is TGCAGCGTTGCTGGGTTGGGTCGGTGGAACACTGAAGCTTTCTTT. Protein product: CSVAGLGRWNTEAFF. The chain combines TRBV29-1 with TRBJ1-1; D gene ambiguous. The V gene lost 4 bases and the J gene lost 1 base, with 16 bases spanning the gap. The CDR3 runs 15 residues. CDR1 is SQVTM and CDR2 is ANQGSEA in the germline V gene.

V gene TRBV10-3 combines with J gene TRBJ2-7, with TRBD2 matching 12 bases. From germline, CDR1 is ENHRY and CDR2 SYGVKD. V gave up 6 bases and J gave up 3 bases; unmatched junction bases: 12. This CDR3 spans 17 amino acids. CDR3 DNA: TGTGCCATCAGCCGGACTAGCGGGGCCTCAAACCACTACGAGCAGTACTTC. Its translation is CAISRTSGASNHYEQYF.